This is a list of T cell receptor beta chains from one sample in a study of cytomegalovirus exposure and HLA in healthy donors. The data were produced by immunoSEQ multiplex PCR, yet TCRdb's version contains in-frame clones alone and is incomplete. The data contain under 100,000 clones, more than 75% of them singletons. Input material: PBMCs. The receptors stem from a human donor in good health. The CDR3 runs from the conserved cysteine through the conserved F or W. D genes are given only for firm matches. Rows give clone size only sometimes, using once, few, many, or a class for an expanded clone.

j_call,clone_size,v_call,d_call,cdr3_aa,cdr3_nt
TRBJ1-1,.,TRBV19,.,CASSINRCEAFF,TGTGCCAGTAGTATAAACAGATGTGAAGCTTTCTTT
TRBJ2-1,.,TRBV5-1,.,CASSFQSTSSYNEQFF,TGCGCCAGCAGCTTCCAATCCACAAGCTCCTACAATGAGCAGTTCTTC
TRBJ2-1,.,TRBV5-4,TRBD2,CASSLEGSGRYNEQFF,TGTGCCAGCAGCTTGGAGGGAAGCGGGAGGTACAATGAGCAGTTCTTC
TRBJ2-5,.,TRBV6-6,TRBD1,CASSYPGQGGETQYF,TGTGCCAGCAGTTACCCGGGACAGGGGGGAGAGACCCAGTACTTC
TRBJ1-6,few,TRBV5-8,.,CASRGAGKSLSDSPLHF,TGTGCCAGCAGAGGTGCAGGGAAAAGTTTGAGCGATTCACCCCTCCACTTT
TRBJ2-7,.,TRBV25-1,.,CASSEGTLGTYEQYF,TGTGCCAGCAGTGAAGGGACTCTAGGAACCTACGAGCAGTACTTC
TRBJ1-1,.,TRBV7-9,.,CASSLVGGEAFF,TGTGCCAGCAGCTTAGTTGGGGGGGAGGCTTTCTTT
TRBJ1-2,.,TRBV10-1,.,CASSESNFEGGYTF,TGCGCCAGCAGTGAGTCGAATTTTGAGGGTGGCTACACCTTC
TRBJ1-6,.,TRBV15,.,CATSSEGPRGSPLHF,TGTGCCACCAGCAGCGAGGGCCCCAGGGGTTCACCCCTCCACTTT
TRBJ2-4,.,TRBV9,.,CASSADPGNIQYF,TGTGCCAGCAGCGCGGATCCAGGAAACATTCAGTACTTC
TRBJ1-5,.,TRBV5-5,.,CASSSGSLVSNQPQHF,TGTGCCAGCAGCTCTGGGAGCCTAGTAAGCAATCAGCCCCAGCATTTT
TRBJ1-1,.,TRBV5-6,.,CASSPYGRMNTEAFF,TGTGCCAGCAGCCCGTATGGGAGGATGAACACTGAAGCTTTCTTT
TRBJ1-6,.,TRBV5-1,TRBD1,CASSLEQGFQSPLHF,TGCGCCAGCAGCTTGGAACAGGGGTTTCAATCACCCCTCCACTTT
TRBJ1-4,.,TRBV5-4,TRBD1,CASSLGPGQGAREKLFF,TGTGCCAGCAGCCTAGGTCCGGGACAGGGGGCACGGGAAAAACTGTTTTTT
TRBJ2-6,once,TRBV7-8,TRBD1,CASSQGQGRRGANVLTF,TGTGCCAGCAGCCAGGGACAGGGAAGGCGTGGGGCCAACGTCCTGACTTTC
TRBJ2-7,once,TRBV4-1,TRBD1,CASSRTGTGVYEQYF,TGCGCCAGCAGCCGGACCGGGACAGGGGTATACGAGCAGTACTTC
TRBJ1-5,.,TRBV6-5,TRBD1,CASSKTGDSNQPQHF,TGTGCCAGCAGTAAAACAGGGGATAGCAATCAGCCCCAGCATTTT
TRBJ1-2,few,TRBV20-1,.,CSATDGYTF,TGCAGTGCTACTGATGGCTACACCTTC
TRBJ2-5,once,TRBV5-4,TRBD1,CASSLRGRETQYF,TGTGCCAGCAGCTTGAGGGGGCGGGAGACCCAGTACTTC
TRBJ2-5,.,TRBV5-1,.,CASSSGQRQETQYF,TGCGCCAGCAGCTCAGGACAGAGACAAGAGACCCAGTACTTC
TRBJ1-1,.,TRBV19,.,CARPGQGNTEAFF,TGTGCCAGACCGGGACAAGGGAACACTGAAGCTTTCTTT
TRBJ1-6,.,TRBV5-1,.,CASSFRSAAGSYNSPLHF,TGCGCCAGCAGCTTTCGGTCAGCCGCGGGTTCCTATAATTCACCCCTCCACTTT
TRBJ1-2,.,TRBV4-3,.,CASSQEQGTNYGYTF,TGCGCCAGCAGCCAAGAGCAGGGAACTAACTATGGCTACACCTTC
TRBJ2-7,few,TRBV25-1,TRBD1,CASSETGQFYEQYF,TGTGCCAGCAGTGAAACGGGACAGTTCTACGAGCAGTACTTC
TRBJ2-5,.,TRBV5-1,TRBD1,CASSIVPVDRGPQETQYF,TGCGCCAGCAGCATTGTTCCCGTGGACAGGGGACCTCAAGAGACCCAGTACTTC
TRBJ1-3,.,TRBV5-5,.,CASSPQRESSGNTIYF,TGTGCCAGCAGCCCCCAACGGGAGAGCTCTGGAAACACCATATATTTT
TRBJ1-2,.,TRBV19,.,CASSSRTVINYGYTF,TGTGCCAGTAGTTCGAGGACAGTGATAAACTATGGCTACACCTTC
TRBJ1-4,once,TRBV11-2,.,CASSLGSTGGAYEKLFF,TGTGCCAGCAGCTTAGGGTCCACGGGGGGCGCTTACGAAAAACTGTTTTTT
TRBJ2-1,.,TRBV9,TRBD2,CASSVGSSGIENEQFF,TGTGCCAGCAGCGTAGGATCTAGCGGGATTGAAAATGAGCAGTTCTTC
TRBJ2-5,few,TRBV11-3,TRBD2,CASSLGGGSVETQYF,TGTGCCAGCAGCTTAGGAGGCGGGAGTGTGGAGACCCAGTACTTC
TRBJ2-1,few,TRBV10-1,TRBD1,CASSPRTGMYNEQFF,TGCGCCAGCAGCCCTAGGACAGGGATGTACAATGAGCAGTTCTTC
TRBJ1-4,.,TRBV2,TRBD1,CASRGQVREKLFF,TGTGCCAGCAGGGGACAGGTTCGGGAAAAACTGTTTTTT
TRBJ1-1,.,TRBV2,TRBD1,CASSVDRGSGAEAFF,TGTGCCAGCAGTGTAGACAGGGGTTCGGGCGCTGAAGCTTTCTTT
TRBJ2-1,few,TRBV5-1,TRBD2,CASSLGPSGRAALSEQFF,TGCGCCAGCAGCTTGGGGCCTAGCGGGAGGGCCGCTTTAAGTGAGCAGTTCTTC
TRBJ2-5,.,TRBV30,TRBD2,CAWSRLAGGSETQYF,TGTGCCTGGAGTAGGCTAGCGGGAGGGAGTGAGACCCAGTACTTC
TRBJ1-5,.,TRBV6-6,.,CASSWGSDQPQHF,TGTGCCAGCAGTTGGGGCAGTGATCAGCCCCAGCATTTT
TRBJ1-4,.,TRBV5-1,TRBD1,CASRRGTGVEKLFF,TGCGCCAGCAGGAGGGGGACAGGGGTTGAAAAACTGTTTTTT
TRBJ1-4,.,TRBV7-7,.,CASSLGQSNEKLFF,TGTGCCAGCAGCCTTGGACAGAGTAATGAAAAACTGTTTTTT
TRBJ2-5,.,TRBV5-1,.,CASSLDQGIEETQYF,TGCGCCAGCAGCTTGGACCAGGGTATTGAGGAGACCCAGTACTTC
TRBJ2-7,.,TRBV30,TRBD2,CAWSGSRAGAFYEQYF,TGTGCCTGGAGTGGGAGCAGGGCGGGAGCTTTCTACGAGCAGTACTTC